What follows are 13 T cell receptor beta chains derived from one specimen sequenced in a study of CD8 T cells in ankylosing spondylitis. TCRdb called the 5' RACE reads again in MiXCR, with one record for every CDR3 protein. This sample has about 240,000 distinct CDR3 sequences, with under 12% found just once. What was sequenced was blood, either unsorted or a sorted T cell fraction (not recorded which). The origin of the receptors is a male donor with ankylosing spondylitis or in good health (not recorded which).

V gene TRBV3-1 combines with J gene TRBJ1-2, with D tentatively TRBD1 (5 bases). The CDR3 has 12 residues. V lost 3 bases and J lost 5, with 7 bases in between. Germline values: CDR1 LGHDT, CDR2 YNNKEL (reference sequence). The CDR3 DNA sequence: TGTGCCAGCAGCCAGGGACGGTATGGCTACACCTTC. As protein: CASSQGRYGYTF. Full variable domain (remainder filled in from reference TRBV3-1 and TRBJ1-2): DTAVSQTPKYLVTQMGNDKSIKCEQNLGHDTMYWYKQDSKKFLKIMFSYNNKELIINETVPNRFSPKSPDKAHLNLHINSLELGDSAVYFCASSQGRYGYTFGSGTRLTVV.

This clonotype was seen many times. The genes are TRBV20-1 and TRBJ1-5; D unresolved. The germline gives CDR1 DFQATT, CDR2 SNEGSKA (reference sequence). This CDR3 spans 14 amino acids. For the CDR3, the DNA is TGCAGCGGGGTGGATGGCTATAGCAATCAGCCCCAGCATTTT. Residues: CSGVDGYSNQPQHF.

This clonotype was recorded at least ten times. This rearrangement joins TRBV6-1 to TRBJ2-1; maybe TRBD1 (5 bases). The germline V and J ends were trimmed by 6 bases and 3 bases, with 9 bases remaining between them. From germline, CDR1 is MNHNS and CDR2 SASEGT. This CDR3 has 13 residues. CDR3 residues: CASRSDSYNEQFF. The CDR3 nucleotides are TGTGCCAGCAGATCCGACAGCTACAATGAGCAGTTCTTC.

This clonotype has ten or more counts. The chain has TRBV5-5 and TRBJ2-3; possibly TRBD1 or TRBD2 for D (5 bases each). Germline assignment: CDR1 SGHKS and CDR2 YYEKEE (reference sequence). V lost 0 bases and J lost 2, with 10 bases in between. The CDR3 length is 15 residues. The CDR3 DNA reads as TGTGCCAGCAGCTTGGGAGGGGAACCCACAGATACGCAGTATTTT. Amino acids: CASSLGGEPTDTQYF.

This chain uses TRBV6-5 with TRBJ1-2, with D unresolved. With 2 bases removed from V and 7 bases from J, the gap between germline ends came to 14 bases. Germline assignment: CDR1 MNHEY and CDR2 SVGAGI. The CDR3 consists of 14 residues. The CDR3 loop reads CASSYGGPGSGYTF. The CDR3 DNA reads TGTGCCAGCAGTTACGGAGGCCCCGGGAGTGGCTACACCTTC.

The chain recombines TRBV2 with TRBJ2-1; 8 positions agree with TRBD1. J was trimmed by 10 bases and V by 6 bases; bases with no gene match: 8. CDR1 is SNHLY, CDR2 FYNNEI, per germline. CDR3 length equals 13 residues. The CDR3 bases are TGTGCCAGCAGCAGGGACAGGCAGAGCGAGCAGTTCTTC. Its translation is CASSRDRQSEQFF. Full variable domain (missing parts from reference TRBV2 and TRBJ2-1): EPEVTQTPSHQVTQMGQEVILRCVPISNHLYFYWYRQILGQKVEFLVSFYNNEISEKSEIFDDQFSVERPDGSNFTLKIRSTKLEDSAMYFCASSRDRQSEQFFGPGTRLTVL.

V usage is TRBV2 and J usage is TRBJ2-1; 13 bases are a match to TRBD2. The ends lost 7 bases at V and 8 bases at J; junction bases unmatched: 8. The CDR3 has 15 amino acids. CDR1 is SNHLY and CDR2 is FYNNEI in the germline V gene. The CDR3 loop is CASNPGTSGKYEQFF. In DNA, the CDR3 is TGTGCCAGCAACCCCGGGACTAGCGGGAAGTATGAGCAGTTCTTC.

This clonotype was counted between two and nine times. A read error may be the cause here, since a much bigger clone is one base away. The chain joins TRBV5-1 to TRBJ2-3; a weak D match, TRBD1 (6 bases). The germline CDR1 and CDR2 sequences are SGHRS and YFSETQ. The CDR3 totals 14 residues. Trimming left V 0 bases short and J 4 bases short, with 9 bases between. This chain's CDR3 is CASSLEQGSDTQYF. The CDR3 DNA is TGCGCCAGCAGCTTGGAACAGGGCTCAGATACGCAGTATTTT.

This clonotype was seen repeatedly, ten times or more. V and J are TRBV3-1 and TRBJ1-2, with D possibly being TRBD1 (6 bases). V lost 4 bases and J lost 8, with 17 bases in between. Germline V gives CDR1 LGHDT, CDR2 YNNKEL (reference sequence). CDR3 size: 14 residues. CDR3 residues: CASSPPGGRGGYTF. CDR3 coding DNA: TGTGCCAGCAGCCCTCCCGGGGGGCGTGGAGGCTACACCTTC.

This clonotype appeared a few times. J is TRBJ2-7 and V is TRBV6-6; D unclear. V lost 6 bases, J lost 3 bases, and 12 bases lay in between. CDR1 is MNHNY and CDR2 is SVGAGI in the germline V gene (reference sequence). This CDR3 has 13 amino acids. Here the CDR3 reads CASRSPTVYEQYF. The CDR3 nucleotides read TGTGCCAGCAGGTCTCCAACAGTCTACGAGCAGTACTTC.

This clonotype was counted only a few times. The rearrangement links TRBV7-8 to TRBJ2-1; D possibly matches TRBD1 or TRBD2 (5 bases each). The CDR3 covers 15 residues. Germline CDR1 and CDR2: SGHVS and FQNEAQ. V gave up 2 bases and J gave up 10 bases, with 18 bases separating them. The CDR3: CASSLRDLGSSEQFF. Here the CDR3 DNA reads TGTGCCAGCAGCTTACGGGACCTAGGCTCCAGCGAGCAGTTCTTC.

Many counts were recorded for this clonotype. The chain carries TRBV6-1 and TRBJ2-1; 8 nucleotides agree with TRBD1. CDR1 MNHNS and CDR2 SASEGT come from the germline V gene. Unmatched junction bases numbered 15, after V lost 5 bases and J lost 0 bases. The CDR3 is made up of 19 amino acids. The CDR3 region is CASSPPTGVRPSSYNEQFF. In nucleotides, the CDR3 is TGTGCCAGCAGTCCACCGACAGGGGTAAGACCAAGCTCCTACAATGAGCAGTTCTTC.

This clonotype was found many times. The genes are TRBV29-1 and TRBJ2-7; D may be TRBD1 or TRBD2 (6 bases each). The germline CDR1 and CDR2 sequences are SQVTM and ANQGSEA. The CDR3 spans 12 residues. Between the trimmed V and J ends, which lost 7 bases and 4 bases, there was a span of 14 bases. Here the CDR3 reads CSANRGAYEQYF. The CDR3 region has the DNA TGCAGCGCCAATAGGGGGGCGTACGAGCAGTACTTC.